Listed below are T cell receptor beta chains from one sample, sequenced in a study of T cells expressing NK-cell markers. TCRdb re-called the 5' RACE reads and gives one entry per CDR3 protein, without DNA. This table lists a few hundred thousand distinct CDR3 sequences. The sequencing input was blood T cells: a sorted CD56 or NKG2C T cell subset, CD4+ or CD8+ T cells, or bulk PBMC T cells (not recorded which). The origin of the receptors is a man younger than 30 in good health. Each CDR3 is given with its conserved first and last residue. Each record gives: J gene, V gene, CDR3 protein.

TRBJ2-7	TRBV4-2	CASSQDRGPYEQYF
TRBJ1-4	TRBV6-1	CASSKPGTGSTNEKLFF
TRBJ1-1	TRBV30	CAWSIGPGQNTEAFF
TRBJ1-1	TRBV7-3	CATAGDRGFGTEAFF
TRBJ2-3	TRBV7-8	CASSLARLAGSDTQYF
TRBJ2-4	TRBV20-1	CSASPPVTGGFKDIQYF
TRBJ1-4	TRBV20-1	CSARLPGQGNEKLFF
TRBJ2-7	TRBV12-3/TRBV12-4	CASSTTPAGEQYF
TRBJ2-2	TRBV6-1	CASSRLVVAGELFF
TRBJ2-5	TRBV10-2	CASSEVASEQETQYF
TRBJ2-3	TRBV20-1	CSARTRTSIYTQYF
TRBJ2-1	TRBV6-2/TRBV6-3	CASGIRQGGSNEQFF